The 8 T cell receptor beta chains below were found in one sample sequenced in a study of cytomegalovirus exposure and HLA in healthy donors. The PCR employed 60 Vbeta primers together with 13 Jbeta primers. The method was immunoSEQ multiplex PCR; TCRdb's version includes in-frame clones alone and lacks a portion of them. The sample has hundreds of thousands of clones; approximately 70% are singletons. The sequenced sample was PBMCs. These receptors all come from a woman in her twenties or thirties in good health and CMV-seronegative.

V usage is TRBV18 and J usage is TRBJ2-5; 11 nucleotides agree with TRBD2. CDR1 and CDR2 from the germline V gene are KGHSH and LQKENI. This CDR3 spans 16 amino acids. The V and J ends lost 1 base and 6 bases, in that order; junction bases with no gene match: 7. CDR3 bases: TGTGCCAGCTCACCACTTTCTAGCGGGGGGAAGAAGACCCAGTACTTC. It encodes CASSPLSSGGKKTQYF.

The rearrangement joins TRBV5-6 to TRBJ2-7; possibly TRBD2 for D (7 bases). The germline CDR1 and CDR2 sequences are SGHDT and YYEEEE. V lost 5 bases and J lost 6, with 15 bases in between. This CDR3 spans 13 amino acids. The CDR3 coding sequence is TGTGCCAGCAGGAGCCTTAGGGGGGGCGAGCAGTACTTC. Translation: CASRSLRGGEQYF. The entire variable domain, with the rest obtained from reference TRBV5-6 and TRBJ2-7, is as follows: DAGVTQSPTHLIKTRGQQVTLRCSPKSGHDTVSWYQQALGQGPQFIFQYYEEEERQRGNFPDRFSGHQFPNYSSELNVNALLLGDSALYLCASRSLRGGEQYFGPGTRLTVT.

The chain recombines TRBV5-1 with TRBJ2-2, with 9 bases fitting TRBD1. The V gene end was trimmed by 7 bases and the J gene end by 3 bases; junction bases not matched to a gene: 7. The CDR3 contains 15 residues. Germline-derived CDR1 and CDR2 are SGHRS and YFSETQ. CDR3 DNA sequence: TGCGCCAGCGGTATAGGACAGGGGTACACCGGGGAGCTGTTTTTT. Residues: CASGIGQGYTGELFF.

As concerns this clone: A junction boundary mismatches the germline segment, possibly from a read error. V and J are TRBV7-9 and TRBJ2-1, with D tentatively TRBD2 (6 bases). The CDR3 sequence is 19 residues long. The germline CDR1 and CDR2 sequences are SEHNR and FQNEAQ (reference sequence). CDR3 loop: CSSSLGVGGKNPWVNEQFF. CDR3 DNA sequence: TGTTCCAGCAGCTTAGGGGTTGGCGGGAAGAACCCTTGGGTTAATGAGCAGTTCTTC.

V usage is TRBV19 and J usage is TRBJ2-7, with 8 nucleotides matching TRBD2. Germline CDR1 LNHDA, CDR2 SQIVND (reference sequence). The V gene end was trimmed by 5 bases and the J gene end by 3 bases; junction bases not matched to a gene: 6. CDR3 length: 14 residues. CDR3 DNA: TGTGCCAGTAGTGCCGGACTAGCTAGCTACGAGCAGTACTTC. This encodes CASSAGLASYEQYF. Combining the CDR3 with reference TRBV19 and TRBJ2-7 gives the whole variable domain DGGITQSPKYLFRKEGQNVTLSCEQNLNHDAMYWYRQDPGQGLRLIYYSQIVNDFQKGDIAEGYSVSREKKESFPLTVTSAQKNPTAFYLCASSAGLASYEQYFGPGTRLTVT.

The chain employs TRBV5-1 and TRBJ1-1; D might be TRBD1 (5 bases). The germline V and J ends were trimmed by 4 bases and 2 bases, with 12 bases remaining between them. In germline, CDR1 is SGHRS, CDR2 YFSETQ. CDR3 length: 14 amino acids. The CDR3 nucleotides read TGCGCCAGCAGCCGCGGGGCAGGTAACACTGAAGCTTTCTTT. It specifies CASSRGAGNTEAFF.

Notes on this clone: Given a far larger clone just one base away, this is likely a sequencing read error. This sequence joins TRBV7-9 and TRBJ1-1; 10 bases align to TRBD1. The germline V gene has CDR1 SEHNR and CDR2 FQNEAQ (reference sequence). The CDR3 is made up of 14 amino acids. CDR3 in amino acids: CSSSSGQGELEAFF. The CDR3 nucleotides read TGTTCCAGCAGCTCCGGACAGGGGGAGTTGGAAGCTTTCTTT.

CDR3 nucleotide sequence: TGTGCCAGCAGCTTGGCCGGGAGGGTGGGAGAGACCCAGTACTTC. Translated, it gives CASSLAGRVGETQYF. V is TRBV5-6 and J is TRBJ2-5; 8 nucleotides match TRBD2. Losses at the gene ends were 0 bases for V and 4 bases for J; bases not matched to a gene: 5. There are 15 residues in the CDR3. Germline assignment: CDR1 SGHDT and CDR2 YYEEEE.